The clone carrying this T cell receptor (beta chain) showed up just a few times. The antigen remains unidentified. The J segment lost 3 bases and the V segment lost 0 bases, leaving 5 bases of the junction unmatched. Germline CDR1 and CDR2: SGDLS and YYNGEE. The CDR3 consists of 16 residues. The sample originates from a study of cytomegalovirus exposure and HLA in healthy donors. General study findings and limits: Accurate prediction of HLA-A and HLA-B alleles (for most subjects) was reportedly achieved from TCR beta sequences. A missense variant in DCLRE1C was later tied to TCR beta V- and J-gene trimming. The presence/absence work took it that sequencing depth was about the same across donors.

PCR was performed using 60 Vbeta and 13 Jbeta primers. Assay: immunoSEQ multiplex PCR; the TCRdb copy retains only in-frame clones and omits some. The table has about 200,000 clones, about 13% seen once. The origin of this receptor is a man aged 45 to 65 in good health and CMV-seropositive. The J gene is TRBJ2-2, the V gene TRBV9, with 7 bases fitting TRBD2. The sample taken for sequencing was PBMCs. CDR3 sequence (DNA): TGTGCCAGCAGCGTAGGACTAGCAGAGTACACCGGGGAGCTGTTTTTT. Protein: CASSVGLAEYTGELFF.